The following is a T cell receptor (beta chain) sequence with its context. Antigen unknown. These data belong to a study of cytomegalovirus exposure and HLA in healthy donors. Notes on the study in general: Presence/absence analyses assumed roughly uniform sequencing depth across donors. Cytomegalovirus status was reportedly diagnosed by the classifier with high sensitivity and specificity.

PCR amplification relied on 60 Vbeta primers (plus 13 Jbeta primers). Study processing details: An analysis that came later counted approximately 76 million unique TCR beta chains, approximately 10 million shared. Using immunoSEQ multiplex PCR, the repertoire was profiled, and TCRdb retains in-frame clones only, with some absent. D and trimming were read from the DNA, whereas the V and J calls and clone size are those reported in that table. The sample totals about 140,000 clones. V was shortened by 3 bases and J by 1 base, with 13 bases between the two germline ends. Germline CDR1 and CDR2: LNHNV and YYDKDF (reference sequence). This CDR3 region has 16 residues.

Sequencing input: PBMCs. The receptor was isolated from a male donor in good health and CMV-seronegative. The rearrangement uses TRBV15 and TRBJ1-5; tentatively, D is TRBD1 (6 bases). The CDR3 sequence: CATSRAQGKSNQPQHF. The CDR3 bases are TGTGCCACCAGCAGGGCCCAGGGGAAAAGCAATCAGCCCCAGCATTTT.